This T cell receptor (beta chain) was obtained from a study of graft-versus-host responses after intestinal transplantation. Study background: The recipients all started with anti-thymocyte globulin induction and then took tacrolimus and steroids for around three years.

Study results and limitations: Across patients carrying graft-donor T cell macrochimerism, allografts held high graft-versus-host to host-versus-graft clonal ratios. Present in recipient marrow, GvH clones included some that appeared first in ileum or blood. HvG clone declines early post-transplant were associated with peak circulating GvH levels.

Assay: immunoSEQ multiplex PCR; the TCRdb copy retains only in-frame clones and omits some. The data show about 31,000 clones, roughly 83% seen once. The sample holds one count of this clone. Antigen specificity is unknown. This clonotype was sampled from a human donor who received an intestinal transplant. The sequences come from unstimulated CD8+ T cells sorted from spleen or lymph node cells, collected before intestinal transplant.

The CDR3 here is CSVSGIGLGHEQYF. As DNA, the CDR3 is TGCAGCGTTTCGGGTATTGGTCTAGGCCACGAGCAGTACTTC. J is TRBJ2-7 and V is TRBV29-1; D is uncertain. Trimming left V 5 bases short and J 5 bases short, with 19 bases between. The germline CDR1 and CDR2 sequences are SQVTM and ANQGSEA. This CDR3 contains 14 residues.